This TCR beta chain was profiled in a study of blood T cell repertoires in COVID-19. At the level of the study: Specimens from acute and convalescent COVID-19 originated in the United States, Italy and Spain.

The CDR3 is 13 amino acids. Germline CDR1 SNHLY, CDR2 FYNNEI. Trimming removed 10 bases at V and 8 bases at J, with 17 bases between. Here immunoSEQ multiplex PCR was the method, and the copy in TCRdb shows in-frame clones only, minus some. Of fewer than 350,000 clones listed, approximately 89% are singletons. This clone turned up a few times. The chain couples TRBV2 to TRBJ1-4; D ambiguous. The sequence derives from an older woman with COVID-19, enrolled during active disease. The sample was peripheral blood. The CDR3 region has the DNA TGTGCCAACGGCGGGGTGGCGAGCGAAAAACTGTTTTTT. It is translated as CANGGVASEKLFF. The variable domain in full, with the rest retrieved from reference TRBV2 and TRBJ1-4, is EPEVTQTPSHQVTQMGQEVILRCVPISNHLYFYWYRQILGQKVEFLVSFYNNEISEKSEIFDDQFSVERPDGSNFTLKIRSTKLEDSAMYFCANGGVASEKLFFGSGTQLSVL.